This entry describes one T cell receptor (beta chain). Its antigen is unknown. This sample is part of a study of cytomegalovirus exposure and HLA in healthy donors. Overall study findings and caveats: TCR beta sequences reportedly predicted most subjects' HLA-A and HLA-B alleles accurately. Sequencing likely caused a cluster of highly shared sequence variants. A later analysis reported that several of the most significant clusters appeared to be linked to common viral pathogens, among them Epstein-Barr virus.

J was trimmed by 0 bases and V by 5 bases; bases with no gene match: 6. The CDR3 is made up of 17 amino acids. The germline V gene has CDR1 SGHTA and CDR2 FQGNSA. 60 Vbeta and 13 Jbeta primers were used in PCR. TCRdb keeps only in-frame clones here, not all; method: immunoSEQ multiplex PCR. The profile shows around 130,000 clones, approximately 86% of them singletons. This TCR came from a boy aged 5-17 years in good health and CMV-seronegative. V usage is TRBV7-2 and J usage is TRBJ1-6; TRBD1 matches at 8 bases. Source material: PBMCs. CDR3: CASSPGQGNSYNSPLHF. In DNA, the CDR3 is TGTGCCAGCAGCCCAGGACAGGGCAACTCCTATAATTCACCCCTCCACTTT.